The 31 T cell receptor beta chains reported below all come from one sample, sequenced in a study of graft-versus-host responses after intestinal transplantation. Measured with immunoSEQ multiplex PCR; TCRdb has only the in-frame clones, and not every one. The sample lists 20,000 to 30,000 clones, roughly 42% occurring once. The input for sequencing was alloreactive CD4+ T cells from a mixed lymphocyte reaction culture, taken before intestinal transplant. Subset described: CFSE-low proliferating T cells sorted from roughly 6-day pre-transplant mixed lymphocyte reaction (GvH or HvG direction). The receptors shown here come from a human patient who received an intestinal transplant.

This clone turned up a few times. The V gene is TRBV25-1, the J gene TRBJ2-1, with 12 bases aligning to TRBD2. CDR1 MGHDK and CDR2 SYGVNS come from the germline V gene. V was pared by 4 bases and J by 7 bases, with 8 bases of the junction left unmatched. CDR3 length equals 16 residues. Here the CDR3 DNA reads TGTGCCAGCAGTGTCCTACTAGCGGGGGGTCAAAATGAGCAGTTCTTC. It yields the protein CASSVLLAGGQNEQFF.

The chain couples TRBV11-3 to TRBJ1-1; perhaps TRBD1 as D (5 bases). The CDR3 runs 14 residues. CDR1 SGHNT and CDR2 YENEEA come from the germline V gene. Trimming removed 1 base from V and 2 bases from J, with 8 bases in between. In nucleotides, the CDR3 is TGTGCCAGCAGCTTAGTACAGGTTAACACTGAAGCTTTCTTT. Its translation: CASSLVQVNTEAFF.

This sequence joins TRBV6-4 and TRBJ1-2; TRBD1 matches at 9 bases. Per germline, CDR1 MRHNA and CDR2 SNTAGT. V lost 8 bases and J lost 7; bases outside the gene matches: 11. The CDR3 has 14 residues. Here the CDR3 DNA reads TGTGCCAGCCGATTAACAGGGGGCGAAGGTGGCTACACCTTC. It codes for CASRLTGGEGGYTF.

The V and J genes are TRBV7-2 and TRBJ2-3; D is undetermined. With 5 bases removed from V and 1 base from J, the gap between germline ends came to 16 bases. Germline CDR1 and CDR2: SGHTA and FQGNSA. CDR3 size: 16 residues. The CDR3 region has the DNA TGTGCCAGCAGCCCCCAATACTTGTCCGGCACAGATACGCAGTATTTT. It specifies CASSPQYLSGTDTQYF.

The chain uses TRBV2 and TRBJ2-1; D not certain. Trimming cost V 2 bases and J 15 bases, with 23 bases left between them. Germline-derived CDR1 and CDR2 are SNHLY and FYNNEI. There are 15 residues in the CDR3. CDR3 in DNA: TGTGCCAGCAGTGAACTTCGCGCCGCAGGTACACCTCGGTTCTTC. Its protein product is CASSELRAAGTPRFF.

The chain recombines TRBV5-6 with TRBJ1-1, with 7 bases lining up with TRBD1. The V and J ends lost 3 bases and 3 bases, in that order; junction bases with no gene match: 5. Germline-derived CDR1 and CDR2 are SGHDT and YYEEEE. This CDR3 spans 14 amino acids. The CDR3 nucleotides read TGTGCCAGCAGCTGGCCTCAGGGGGACACTGAAGCTTTCTTT. Its protein product is CASSWPQGDTEAFF. Full variable domain (missing parts from reference TRBV5-6 and TRBJ1-1): DAGVTQSPTHLIKTRGQQVTLRCSPKSGHDTVSWYQQALGQGPQFIFQYYEEEERQRGNFPDRFSGHQFPNYSSELNVNALLLGDSALYLCASSWPQGDTEAFFGQGTRLTVV.

This clone was picked up a small number of times. This rearrangement joins TRBV6-6 to TRBJ2-1; the D gene is possibly TRBD2 (5 bases). Trimming shortened V by 2 bases and J by 7 bases, and 15 bases separated the two germline ends. Per the germline V gene, CDR1 is MNHNY and CDR2 is SVGAGI (reference sequence). This CDR3 is 15 amino acids long. The CDR3 DNA reads TGTGCCAGCAGTTACAGCGGAACGACGGGGAATGAGCAGTTCTTC. This sequence encodes CASSYSGTTGNEQFF.

This clone has only a few counts. This chain links TRBV10-2 with TRBJ1-1; 7 bases align to TRBD1. Germline V lookup: CDR1 WSHSY, CDR2 SAAADI. The V gene end was trimmed by 2 bases and the J gene end by 8 bases; junction bases not matched to a gene: 8. This CDR3 is built from 14 residues. The CDR3 sequence is CASSELQGRGEAFF. The CDR3, as DNA: TGCGCCAGCAGTGAGCTACAGGGGCGAGGGGAAGCTTTCTTT.

The V gene is TRBV2, the J gene TRBJ2-5, with D perhaps TRBD1 (6 bases). The CDR3 is 11 residues long. The germline V gene encodes CDR1 SNHLY and CDR2 FYNNEI. V was pared by 10 bases and J by 5 bases, with 11 bases between. DNA for the CDR3: TGTGCCACTAGACAGGCTGAGACCCAGTACTTC. It yields the protein CATRQAETQYF. The complete variable domain, with remaining parts taken from reference TRBV2 and TRBJ2-5, reads EPEVTQTPSHQVTQMGQEVILRCVPISNHLYFYWYRQILGQKVEFLVSFYNNEISEKSEIFDDQFSVERPDGSNFTLKIRSTKLEDSAMYFCATRQAETQYFGPGTRLLVL.

This chain links TRBV12-1 with TRBJ2-7; TRBD2 was called by the table and not checked on the DNA. TRBV12-1 is designated a pseudogene. The CDR3 consists of 18 residues. This chain's CDR3 is CASSFTSGRALSSYEQYF. The CDR3 DNA sequence: TGTGCCAGCAGCTTTACTAGCGGGAGGGCACTGAGCTCCTACGAGCAGTACTTC.

This rearrangement joins TRBV7-2 to TRBJ2-1, with 10 bases identical to TRBD2. The CDR3 has 14 amino acids. Germline CDR1 SGHTA, CDR2 FQGNSA. V lost 3 bases and J lost 9; bases outside the gene matches: 5. The CDR3: CASSLGLASGEQFF. The DNA for the CDR3 is TGTGCCAGCAGCTTGGGACTAGCGAGTGGTGAGCAGTTCTTC. Supplemented by reference TRBV7-2 and TRBJ2-1, the full variable domain reads GAGVSQSPSNKVTEKGKDVELRCDPISGHTALYWYRQSLGQGLEFLIYFQGNSAPDKSGLPSDRFSAERTGGSVSTLTIQRTQQEDSAVYLCASSLGLASGEQFFGPGTRLTVL.

This clone was seen more than once but under ten times. This chain links TRBV4-2 with TRBJ1-2; 10 nucleotides match TRBD1. The ends lost 3 bases at V and 4 bases at J; junction bases unmatched: 17. The germline V gene has CDR1 LGHNA and CDR2 YNFKEQ. The CDR3 has 19 amino acids. The CDR3 DNA sequence: TGTGCCAGCAGCCAGATGACCGGGACAGGGGAGGCCATACGCTATGGCTACACCTTC. Its protein product is CASSQMTGTGEAIRYGYTF.

The V and J genes are TRBV6-5 and TRBJ2-1, with 9 bases matching TRBD1. The V gene's germline CDR1 is MNHEY and CDR2 SVGAGI. The ends lost 6 bases at V and 4 bases at J; junction bases unmatched: 4. The CDR3 is made up of 14 amino acids. Here the CDR3 reads CASRQGAPYNEQFF. CDR3 nucleotide sequence: TGTGCCAGCAGACAGGGGGCGCCGTACAATGAGCAGTTCTTC.

This chain links TRBV13 with TRBJ2-7; the match to TRBD1 covers 7 bases. With V trimmed by 4 bases and J by 6 bases, 18 bases remained unmatched. The CDR3 length is 17 residues. Germline-derived CDR1 and CDR2 are PRHDT and FYEKMQ (reference sequence). CDR3 bases: TGTGCCAGCAGCTCTACTCACGGACAGGCCGCCTATTCCGAGCAGTACTTC. Its protein product is CASSSTHGQAAYSEQYF.

The rearrangement uses TRBV2 and TRBJ2-5, with a tentative D call TRBD1 (5 bases). The CDR3 is 14 amino acids. Trimming stripped 6 bases from V and 2 bases from J, with 13 bases between. Germline assignment: CDR1 SNHLY and CDR2 FYNNEI. DNA for the CDR3: TGTGCCAGCAGGGTTGGACATAAACAAGAGACCCAGTACTTC. It encodes CASRVGHKQETQYF.

The chain couples TRBV25-1 to TRBJ1-2; D unclear. Germline lookup yields CDR1 MGHDK and CDR2 SYGVNS. The CDR3 covers 13 residues. Between the trimmed V and J ends, which lost 5 bases and 0 bases, there was a span of 7 bases. CDR3 DNA sequence: TGTGCCAGCAGTTCTCTTACTAACTATGGCTACACCTTC. It specifies CASSSLTNYGYTF.

The chain is built from TRBV25-1 and TRBJ2-7, with D tentatively TRBD2 (5 bases). The germline CDR1 and CDR2 sequences are MGHDK and SYGVNS. The CDR3 contains 16 residues. Trimming took off 0 bases at V and 0 bases at J, with 12 bases between the two ends. The chain's CDR3 is CASSEYVLVFSYEQYF. DNA of the CDR3: TGTGCCAGCAGTGAATATGTACTAGTATTCTCCTACGAGCAGTACTTC.

This clone was recorded a few times. The chain has TRBV6-5 and TRBJ2-7; TRBD1 matches 9 bases. Germline V gene data show CDR1 as MNHEY and CDR2 as SVGAGI. V gave up 4 bases and J gave up 3 bases; unmatched junction bases: 7. The CDR3 extends over 15 amino acids. The CDR3 DNA reads as TGTGCCAGCAGTTTCCGGGACAGGGTCGTCTACGAGCAGTACTTC. Protein product: CASSFRDRVVYEQYF.

The rearrangement links TRBV28 to TRBJ2-2; perhaps TRBD2 as D (6 bases). V lost 5 bases to trimming and J lost 6 bases, with 13 bases between them. The CDR3 has 14 amino acids. Germline CDR1 and CDR2: MDHEN and SYDVKM. CDR3 region: CASSPQRVSGELFF. The CDR3 DNA sequence: TGTGCCAGCAGTCCCCAGCGGGTTTCCGGGGAGCTGTTTTTT.

The rearrangement joins TRBV30 to TRBJ2-7; 7 positions agree with TRBD2. Looked up from germline, CDR1 is GTSNPN and CDR2 is SVGIG (reference sequence). Germline trimming cut 3 bases from V and 2 bases from J; bases unmatched to any gene: 7. The CDR3 runs 14 residues. The CDR3 protein is CAWRVTGGTYEQYF. The DNA of the CDR3 is TGTGCCTGGAGAGTTACGGGAGGTACCTACGAGCAGTACTTC.

This clone has more than one count but fewer than ten. The CDR3: CASSLVAGTGNEKLFF. Here the CDR3 DNA reads TGCGCCAGCAGCCTCGTGGCGGGGACAGGGAATGAAAAACTGTTTTTT. This sequence joins TRBV5-1 and TRBJ1-4; TRBD1 aligns across 9 bases. The CDR3 runs to 16 residues. Germline loops: CDR1 SGHRS, CDR2 YFSETQ. The V segment lost 4 bases and the J segment 5 bases; nucleotides outside the gene matches: 9. Combining the CDR3 with reference TRBV5-1 and TRBJ1-4 gives the whole variable domain KAGVTQTPRYLIKTRGQQVTLSCSPISGHRSVSWYQQTPGQGLQFLFEYFSETQRNKGNFPGRFSGRQFSNSRSEMNVSTLELGDSALYLCASSLVAGTGNEKLFFGSGTQLSVL.

This clone was seen a handful of times. The chain employs TRBV4-2 and TRBJ2-3; TRBD2 aligns across 8 bases. The J segment lost 5 bases and the V segment lost 0 bases, leaving 13 bases of the junction unmatched. The germline V gene has CDR1 LGHNA and CDR2 YNFKEQ. The CDR3 extends over 18 amino acids. The CDR3 sequence is CASSQDHFSGVFRDTQYF. The CDR3 DNA is TGTGCCAGCAGCCAAGATCATTTTAGCGGGGTATTTAGAGATACGCAGTATTTT.

This chain connects TRBV5-1 to TRBJ2-7; 8 bases fit TRBD1. The CDR3 is 14 residues long. Trimming took 0 bases from V and 3 from J; bases not matched to a gene: 2. Germline values: CDR1 SGHRS, CDR2 YFSETQ. The CDR3 here is CASSLGTGLYEQYF. Written as DNA, the CDR3 is TGCGCCAGCAGCTTGGGGACAGGGCTCTACGAGCAGTACTTC.

The CDR3 sequence is CASSILTDTQYF. DNA for the CDR3: TGTGCCAGCAGCATACTCACAGATACGCAGTATTTT. The genes are TRBV7-9 and TRBJ2-3, with D unclear. This CDR3 has 12 amino acids. The germline CDR1 and CDR2 sequences are SEHNR and FQNEAQ (reference sequence). Trimming shortened V by 5 bases and J by 2 bases, and 5 bases separated the two germline ends.

This chain joins TRBV2 and TRBJ2-5, with TRBD1 as a possible D gene (5 bases). CDR1 is SNHLY and CDR2 is FYNNEI in the germline V gene. The CDR3 extends over 14 amino acids. V was shortened by 0 bases and J by 4 bases, with 9 bases between the two germline ends. CDR3 DNA: TGTGCCAGCAGTGAAGCGTGGCAGGGAGAGACCCAGTACTTC. It encodes CASSEAWQGETQYF.

This clone was counted a few times. The chain uses TRBV6-1 and TRBJ1-2, with TRBD1 matching over 9 bases. The length of the CDR3 is 12 residues. Trimming cost V 7 bases and J 7 bases; bases outside gene matches: 4. In germline, CDR1 is MNHNS, CDR2 SASEGT. The chain's CDR3 is CASTGTGFGYTF. Written as DNA, the CDR3 is TGTGCCAGCACCGGGACAGGGTTTGGCTACACCTTC.

The chain links TRBV11-2 to TRBJ2-7; no clear D. The CDR3 contains 10 residues. V was shortened by 3 bases and J by 6 bases, with 3 bases between the two germline ends. Looked up from germline, CDR1 is SGHAT and CDR2 is FQNNGV. The CDR3 loop reads CASSFSEQYF. The CDR3 nucleotides read TGTGCCAGCAGCTTCTCCGAGCAGTACTTC. Using reference TRBV11-2 and TRBJ2-7 for the parts outside the CDR3, the full variable domain is EAGVAQSPRYKIIEKRQSVAFWCNPISGHATLYWYQQILGQGPKLLIQFQNNGVVDDSQLPKDRFSAERLKGVDSTLKIQPAKLEDSAVYLCASSFSEQYFGPGTRLTVT.

V usage is TRBV7-2 and J usage is TRBJ1-1; TRBD1 aligns across 7 bases. Germline CDR1 SGHTA, CDR2 FQGNSA. The junction had 7 bases not matched to a gene; V was cut back by 5 bases and J by 4 bases. The CDR3 extends over 14 amino acids. The CDR3 region is CASSLYRGSTEAFF. The CDR3 DNA reads TGTGCCAGCAGCCTATACAGGGGAAGCACTGAAGCTTTCTTT.

This clone was picked up a small number of times. The chain carries TRBV12-5 and TRBJ2-7; TRBD2 matches at 8 bases. Germline lookup yields CDR1 LGHNT and CDR2 FRNRAP. The CDR3 extends over 17 amino acids. With 0 bases clipped from V and 2 bases from J, the junction kept 9 bases outside the gene matches. The CDR3 DNA is TGTGCTAGTGGTTTGGTGTACGGAGCCGGGGGGGCCTACGAGCAGTACTTC. It yields the protein CASGLVYGAGGAYEQYF. The variable domain in full, with the rest retrieved from reference TRBV12-5 and TRBJ2-7, is DARVTQTPRHKVTEMGQEVTMRCQPILGHNTVFWYRQTMMQGLELLAYFRNRAPLDDSGMPKDRFSAEMPDATLATLKIQPSEPRDSAVYFCASGLVYGAGGAYEQYFGPGTRLTVT.

This clone was counted a few times. The chain employs TRBV11-3 and TRBJ2-1, with 10 bases aligning to TRBD2. V lost 1 base, J lost 10 bases, and 7 bases stayed unmatched. The CDR3 is made up of 15 amino acids. Germline CDR1 and CDR2: SGHNT and YENEEA. In DNA, the CDR3 is TGTGCCAGCAGCTTAGTACTAGCGGGACCCACCGAGCAGTTCTTC. It yields the protein CASSLVLAGPTEQFF.

The chain uses TRBV7-2 and TRBJ2-3; D may be TRBD2 (7 bases). With 1 base removed from V and 2 bases from J, the gap between germline ends came to 13 bases. The CDR3 is 16 residues long. From germline, CDR1 is SGHTA and CDR2 FQGNSA. CDR3 protein: CASSLGSGGHTDTQYF. CDR3 sequence (DNA): TGTGCCAGCAGCTTAGGTTCGGGGGGCCACACAGATACGCAGTATTTT.